The present T cell receptor beta chain was sequenced within a study of blood T cell repertoires in COVID-19. Looking at the study overall: The United States, Italy and Spain supplied acute and convalescent COVID-19 samples.

The CDR3 has 11 residues. The germline gives CDR1 MNHEY, CDR2 SVGAGI. V lost 6 bases and J 10 bases, leaving 9 bases between the germline ends. In the original processing: Nucleated cell counts were estimated from reference gene primer amplification. TCRdb's copy holds only in-frame clones and misses some; the assay was immunoSEQ multiplex PCR. V, J and clone size reflect that table, while D and trimming were determined from the DNA. Seen here are approximately 270,000 clones, about 80% observed once, and the top ten hold about 15%. This sequence originates from a person aged 70 to 85 with COVID-19, enrolled during active disease. Material for sequencing was peripheral blood. The rearrangement uses TRBV6-5 and TRBJ1-4; D gene uncertain. Written as DNA, the CDR3 is TGTGCCAGCAGCCCCTCCGGAAAACTGTTTTTT. It encodes CASSPSGKLFF.